The text below deals with one T cell receptor (beta chain). Its antigen is currently unknown. The sample is drawn from a study of Ad26.COV2.S vaccination and SARS-CoV-2 variants. General study findings and limits: Individuals receiving vaccine had higher spike-specific TCR breadth than placebo recipients did. Using TCR breadth and depth analyses may have led to underestimated total T cell responses.

TCRdb's copy holds only in-frame clones and misses some; the assay was immunoSEQ multiplex PCR. There are hundreds of thousands of clones in the sample; over 75% occur only once, and 2.5% to 3.5% lies in the top ten. The V end lost 0 bases, the J end lost 12 bases, and 15 bases lay between the germline ends. The CDR3 is made up of 13 amino acids. The germline CDR1 and CDR2 sequences are SGHRS and YFSETQ. Treatment here: around 19 received Ad26.COV2.S at low or high dose, single or two shots; roughly 5 received placebo; per-sample allocation not given. It was on day 63 after the first vaccine or placebo injection that samples were taken.

The TCR sequence derives from a person aged 18-60 years who received the Ad26.COV2.S COVID-19 vaccine or a placebo. V usage is TRBV5-1 and J usage is TRBJ2-5; D gene ambiguous. The starting material was peripheral blood, obtained in a trial of Ad26.COV2.S vaccine versus placebo. As DNA, the CDR3 is TGCGCCAGCAGCTTGGCTTTTAACTCTTTCGAGTACTTC. Translating it yields CASSLAFNSFEYF.